This T cell receptor beta chain was sequenced in a study of cytomegalovirus exposure and HLA in healthy donors. Only in-frame clones appear in the TCRdb table, and some are missing; sequencing was by immunoSEQ multiplex PCR. There are a few hundred thousand clones in the sample; 90% occur only once, and 2.5% to 3.5% lies in the top ten. Study-wide points: In the 95 to 150 validation repertoires, a later analysis found that first-cohort TCR clusters tended to co-occur. Reportedly, diagnosis of cytomegalovirus status by the classifier showed high specificity and sensitivity. Associated with cytomegalovirus, according to the listing, were 150 to 200 TCR beta chains.

Of note for this clone: Its specificity is unknown.

Deletions cut 6 bases from V and 5 bases from J, with 13 bases between. Germline CDR1 is SQVTM and CDR2 is ANQGSEA. The CDR3 consists of 13 residues. This clonotype originated in a woman aged 25 to 39 in good health and CMV-seronegative. This sequence joins TRBV29-1 and TRBJ1-4, with D possibly matching TRBD1 (5 bases). The sequencing input was PBMCs. The CDR3 reads CSVTDSGNEKLFF. In nucleotides, the CDR3 is TGCAGCGTGACCGACAGCGGAAATGAAAAACTGTTTTTT. Full variable domain (remainder filled in from reference TRBV29-1 and TRBJ1-4): SAVISQKPSRDICQRGTSLTIQCQVDSQVTMMFWYRQQPGQSLTLIATANQGSEATYESGFVIDKFPISRPNLTFSTLTVSNMSPEDSSIYLCSVTDSGNEKLFFGSGTQLSVL.